A single sample gave rise to the 21 T cell receptor beta chains below, sequenced in a study of T cells in Graves' hyperthyroidism and ophthalmopathy. It was RNA transcripts that yielded the amplified TCR beta CDR3 regions. Researchers ran a first-round RT-PCR on the TCR CDR3 using the HTBI primer set. TCRdb called the multiplex PCR reads again in MiXCR, with one record for every CDR3 protein. The table records around 420,000 distinct CDR3 sequences, roughly an eighth of them present only once. Material: blood. These receptors originate from a woman between 18 and 30 years old with Graves' hyperthyroidism.

The table lists this clonotype with a few counts. The chain joins TRBV19 to TRBJ2-1; 11 positions match TRBD2. V dropped 5 bases and J dropped 6; count of bases not matched to a gene: 9. From germline, CDR1 is LNHDA and CDR2 SQIVND (reference sequence). There are 16 residues in the CDR3. The CDR3 reads CASSYPGLAVPNEQFF. In DNA, the CDR3 is TGTGCCAGTAGTTACCCGGGACTAGCGGTTCCCAATGAGCAGTTCTTC.

The gene calls are TRBV9 and TRBJ2-6; 10 nucleotides align to TRBD1. This CDR3 comprises 19 residues. Germline V gene data show CDR1 as SGDLS and CDR2 as YYNGEE. The ends lost 3 bases at V and 3 bases at J; junction bases unmatched: 12. CDR3 DNA: TGTGCCAGCAGCGCGGGACAGGGGTTAACGGGACGTGGGGCCAACGTCCTGACTTTC. Translating gives CASSAGQGLTGRGANVLTF. Supplemented by reference TRBV9 and TRBJ2-6, the full variable domain reads DSGVTQTPKHLITATGQRVTLRCSPRSGDLSVYWYQQSLDQGLQFLIQYYNGEERAKGNILERFSAQQFPDLHSELNLSSLELGDSALYFCASSAGQGLTGRGANVLTFGAGSRLTVL.

This clonotype was found a few times. The rearrangement links TRBV20-1 to TRBJ2-2; D possibly corresponds to TRBD2 (5 bases). CDR1 is DFQATT and CDR2 is SNEGSKA in the germline V gene (reference sequence). The germline V and J ends were trimmed by 1 base and 7 bases, with 16 bases remaining between them. This CDR3 contains 15 residues. The CDR3 here is CSARGRIASGGELFF. The CDR3 DNA follows: TGCAGTGCTAGAGGCAGGATAGCGTCAGGCGGGGAGCTGTTTTTT.

The rearrangement joins TRBV20-1 to TRBJ2-1; the D is unclear. CDR3 size: 13 residues. Trimming took 5 bases from V and 1 from J, leaving 9 bases between them. Germline V gene sequence: CDR1 DFQATT, CDR2 SNEGSKA (reference sequence). The CDR3 DNA follows: TGCAGTGCTCAACTTGAATCCTACAATGAGCAGTTCTTC. This translates into CSAQLESYNEQFF.

This clonotype was detected only once. CDR3 DNA: TGTGCCAGCAGCCGAAGGCTAGCGATGGATACGCAGTATTTT. Protein: CASSRRLAMDTQYF. V usage is TRBV7-9 and J usage is TRBJ2-3, with D maybe TRBD2 (6 bases). The CDR3 totals 14 residues. CDR1 is SEHNR, CDR2 FQNEAQ, per germline (reference sequence). Trimming shortened V by 5 bases and J by 6 bases, and 15 bases separated the two germline ends.

This clonotype has a count of ten or more. This chain connects TRBV28 to TRBJ1-2; D is unresolved. The CDR3 contains 13 residues. Germline assignment: CDR1 MDHEN and CDR2 SYDVKM. V lost 6 bases and J 4 bases, leaving 12 bases between the germline ends. In DNA form, the CDR3 reads TGTGCCAGCAGAATCGGACTCTCCTATGGCTACACCTTC. This encodes CASRIGLSYGYTF.

This clonotype was recorded many times. V is TRBV5-1 and J is TRBJ2-1; D unclear. The germline V and J ends were trimmed by 0 bases and 6 bases, with 10 bases remaining between them. The CDR3 sequence is 14 residues long. Germline CDR1 SGHRS, CDR2 YFSETQ. The CDR3 DNA follows: TGCGCCAGCAGCTTGGGCGGACGGAGCAATGAGCAGTTCTTC. Its translation: CASSLGGRSNEQFF.

The table lists this clonotype with many counts. The rearrangement joins TRBV6-2 or TRBV6-3 to TRBJ1-5; 9 nucleotides line up with TRBD1. The CDR3 loop spans 14 amino acids. V shed 4 bases, J shed 5 bases, and the junction held 3 bases outside the gene matches. Germline lookup yields CDR1 MNHEY and CDR2 SVGEGT. The CDR3 protein is CASSSGQGDQPQHF. Here the CDR3 DNA reads TGTGCCAGCAGTTCGGGACAGGGCGATCAGCCCCAGCATTTT.

V and J are TRBV7-9 and TRBJ2-1; 7 bases match TRBD2. With 5 bases clipped from V and 12 bases from J, the junction kept 10 bases outside the gene matches. The CDR3 has 13 residues. Germline-derived CDR1 and CDR2 are SEHNR and FQNEAQ (reference sequence). The CDR3 DNA sequence: TGTGCCAGCAGCGTAAGGTTTCGGGAGGTGCAGTTCTTC. It yields the protein CASSVRFREVQFF.

Many counts were recorded for this clonotype. The CDR3 bases are TGTGCCAGCAGCGCGGGACTAGCGGGCAGCACAGATACGCAGTATTTT. Translation gives CASSAGLAGSTDTQYF. The gene calls are TRBV9 and TRBJ2-3, with 12 positions matching TRBD2. There are 16 residues in the CDR3. In germline, CDR1 is SGDLS, CDR2 YYNGEE. Unmatched junction bases numbered 2, after V lost 3 bases and J lost 0 bases. The variable domain in full, completed from reference TRBV9 and TRBJ2-3, reads DSGVTQTPKHLITATGQRVTLRCSPRSGDLSVYWYQQSLDQGLQFLIQYYNGEERAKGNILERFSAQQFPDLHSELNLSSLELGDSALYFCASSAGLAGSTDTQYFGPGTRLTVL.

This clonotype was detected a few times. This sequence joins TRBV6-2 or TRBV6-3 and TRBJ1-4, with TRBD1 matching over 8 bases. CDR1 is MNHEY, CDR2 SVGEGT, per germline. The CDR3 totals 15 residues. Losses at the gene ends were 4 bases for V and 7 bases for J; bases not matched to a gene: 8. The CDR3: CASSSSGTGGEKLFF. The CDR3 DNA reads as TGTGCCAGCAGTTCCTCCGGGACAGGAGGTGAAAAACTGTTTTTT.

The table lists this clonotype with a few counts. The genes are TRBV27 and TRBJ2-1; D assignment may be TRBD1 or TRBD2 (5 bases each). V was shortened by 6 bases and J by 5 bases, with 11 bases between the two germline ends. Germline assignment: CDR1 MNHEY and CDR2 SMNVEV (reference sequence). The CDR3 spans 13 residues. The CDR3 region has the DNA TGTGCCAGCAGCCTCGGGGCCGACAATGAGCAGTTCTTC. Its translation: CASSLGADNEQFF.

The chain has TRBV7-8 and TRBJ2-3; D call uncertain. The assigned J gene may be wrong: the sequence end matches TRBJ1-5 better. This CDR3 region has 17 residues. Per germline, CDR1 SGHVS and CDR2 FQNEAQ. CDR3 sequence (DNA): TGTGCCAGCAGCCCGCGTCGGGTACTAATTAGCACAGATACGCAGCATTTT. Its translation: CASSPRRVLISTDTQHF.

There are many counts of this clonotype. The V call is TRBV27, the J call TRBJ2-3; 14 bases are a match to TRBD2. From germline, CDR1 is MNHEY and CDR2 SMNVEV (reference sequence). The V segment lost 7 bases and the J segment 2 bases; nucleotides outside the gene matches: 8. This CDR3 spans 17 amino acids. CDR3 coding DNA: TGTGCCAGCAATCCGGGACTAGCGGGAGTGGCCACAGATACGCAGTATTTT. This translates into CASNPGLAGVATDTQYF.

This clonotype has at least ten counts. V gene TRBV6-1 combines with J gene TRBJ2-3; tentatively, D is TRBD1 or TRBD2 (6 bases each). Germline assignment: CDR1 MNHNS and CDR2 SASEGT. The CDR3 consists of 14 residues. Trimming removed 7 bases at V and 3 bases at J, with 14 bases between. CDR3: CASTRGGRTDTQYF. The CDR3 coding sequence is TGTGCCAGCACCAGGGGAGGTAGGACAGATACGCAGTATTTT.

This clonotype was detected only a few times. The J gene is TRBJ2-1, the V gene TRBV4-2; D is ambiguous. Germline assignment: CDR1 LGHNA and CDR2 YNFKEQ. The V gene lost 0 bases and the J gene lost 4 bases, with 7 bases spanning the gap. This CDR3 is built from 14 residues. The CDR3 is CASSQEGPYNEQFF. The CDR3 coding sequence is TGTGCCAGCAGCCAAGAAGGTCCATACAATGAGCAGTTCTTC.

The chain is built from TRBV30 and TRBJ1-2; possible D gene TRBD1, 5 bases. Germline CDR1 is GTSNPN and CDR2 is SVGIG (reference sequence). Trimming stripped 4 bases from V and 3 bases from J, with 12 bases between. The CDR3 totals 13 residues. The DNA for the CDR3 is TGTGCCTGGAAATTACAGGCCGACTATGGCTACACCTTC. As protein: CAWKLQADYGYTF.

This clonotype was counted a few times. The chain couples TRBV5-4 to TRBJ2-1, with 7 bases matching TRBD2. Trimming cost V 5 bases and J 7 bases; bases outside gene matches: 12. The CDR3 consists of 15 residues. The V gene's germline CDR1 is SGHNT and CDR2 YYREEE (reference sequence). The CDR3 nucleotides read TGTGCCAGCAGTAACCGACTAGCCAAGGTGAATGAGCAGTTCTTC. It specifies CASSNRLAKVNEQFF.

This clonotype occurred many times. The rearrangement joins TRBV7-9 to TRBJ2-5; D call uncertain. CDR3 length equals 14 residues. V gave up 2 bases and J gave up 0 bases, with 7 bases separating them. CDR1 and CDR2 (germline): SEHNR, FQNEAQ (reference sequence). The CDR3 loop reads CASSLSLYQETQYF. The CDR3 DNA reads TGTGCCAGCAGCTTAAGCCTCTACCAAGAGACCCAGTACTTC.

This clonotype appeared many times. This chain links TRBV5-1 with TRBJ2-1; D may be TRBD2 (5 bases). Germline CDR1 SGHRS, CDR2 YFSETQ. The CDR3 extends over 15 amino acids. The V and J ends lost 1 base and 9 bases respectively, with 17 bases between them. The CDR3 DNA reads as TGCGCCAGCAGCTTGACAGAGGGCCACGGCAGTGAGCAGTTCTTC. As protein: CASSLTEGHGSEQFF.

This clonotype occurred many times. The chain couples TRBV5-1 to TRBJ2-3; 7 nucleotides align to TRBD2. V was pared by 4 bases and J by 6 bases, with 8 bases of the junction left unmatched. The germline gives CDR1 SGHRS, CDR2 YFSETQ. The CDR3 runs to 14 residues. CDR3 bases: TGCGCCAGCAGCCCTGTGGCGGGAGTGGATACGCAGTATTTT. Its protein product is CASSPVAGVDTQYF. Full variable domain (missing parts from reference TRBV5-1 and TRBJ2-3): KAGVTQTPRYLIKTRGQQVTLSCSPISGHRSVSWYQQTPGQGLQFLFEYFSETQRNKGNFPGRFSGRQFSNSRSEMNVSTLELGDSALYLCASSPVAGVDTQYFGPGTRLTVL.